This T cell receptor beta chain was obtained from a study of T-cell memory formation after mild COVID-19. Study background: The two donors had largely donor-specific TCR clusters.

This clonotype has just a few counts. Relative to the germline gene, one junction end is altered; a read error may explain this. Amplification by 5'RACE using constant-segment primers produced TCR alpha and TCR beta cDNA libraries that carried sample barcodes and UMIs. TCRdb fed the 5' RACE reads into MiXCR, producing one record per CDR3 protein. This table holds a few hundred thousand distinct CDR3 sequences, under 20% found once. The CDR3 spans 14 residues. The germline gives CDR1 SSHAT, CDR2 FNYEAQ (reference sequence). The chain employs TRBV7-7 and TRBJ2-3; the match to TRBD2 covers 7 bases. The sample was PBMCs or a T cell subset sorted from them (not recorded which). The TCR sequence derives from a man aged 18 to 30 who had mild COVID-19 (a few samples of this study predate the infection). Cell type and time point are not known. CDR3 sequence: CASSPLAITDTQYF. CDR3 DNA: TGTGCTAGCAGCCCACTAGCGATCACAGATACGCAGTATTTT.